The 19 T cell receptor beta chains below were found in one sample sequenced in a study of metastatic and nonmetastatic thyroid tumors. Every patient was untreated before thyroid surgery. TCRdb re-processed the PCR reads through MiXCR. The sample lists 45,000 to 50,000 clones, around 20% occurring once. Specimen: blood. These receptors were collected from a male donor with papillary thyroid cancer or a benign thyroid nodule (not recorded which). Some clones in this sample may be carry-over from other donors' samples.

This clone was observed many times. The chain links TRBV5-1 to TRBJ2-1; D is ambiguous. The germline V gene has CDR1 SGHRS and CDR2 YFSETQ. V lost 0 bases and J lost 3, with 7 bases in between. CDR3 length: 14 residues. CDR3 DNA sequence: TGCGCCAGCAGCTTGGAGGCTTTCTACAATGAGCAGTTCTTC. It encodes CASSLEAFYNEQFF.

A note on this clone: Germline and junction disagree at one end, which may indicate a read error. As DNA, the CDR3 is TGTGCCAGCATTTACTCTGGAGGGGACACCGGGGAACTGTTTTTT. It codes for CASIYSGGDTGELFF. This rearrangement joins TRBV6-5 to TRBJ2-2, with D perhaps matching TRBD1 or TRBD2 (6 bases each). This CDR3 has 15 residues. The V gene's germline CDR1 is MNHEY and CDR2 SVGAGI.

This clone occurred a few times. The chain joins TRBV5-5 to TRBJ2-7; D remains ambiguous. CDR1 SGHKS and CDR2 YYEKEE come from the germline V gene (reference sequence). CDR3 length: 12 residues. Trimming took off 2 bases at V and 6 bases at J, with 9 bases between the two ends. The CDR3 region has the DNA TGTGCCAGCAGCTTAGGACCGGGCGAGCAGTACTTC. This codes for CASSLGPGEQYF.

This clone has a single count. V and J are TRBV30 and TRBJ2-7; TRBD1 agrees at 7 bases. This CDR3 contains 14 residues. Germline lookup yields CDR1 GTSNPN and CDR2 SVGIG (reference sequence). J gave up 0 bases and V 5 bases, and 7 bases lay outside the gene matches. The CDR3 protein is CAWLPGGHSYEQYF. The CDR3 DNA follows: TGTGCCTGGCTCCCAGGGGGTCACTCCTACGAGCAGTACTTC.

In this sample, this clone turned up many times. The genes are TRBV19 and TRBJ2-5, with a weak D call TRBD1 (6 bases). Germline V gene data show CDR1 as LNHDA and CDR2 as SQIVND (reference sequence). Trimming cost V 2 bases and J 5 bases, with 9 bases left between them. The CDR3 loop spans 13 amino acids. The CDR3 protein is CASSIRQGETQYF. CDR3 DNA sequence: TGTGCCAGTAGTATAAGGCAGGGGGAGACCCAGTACTTC.

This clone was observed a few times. The CDR3: CSAQDNRGLWETQYF. Here the CDR3 DNA reads TGCAGTGCTCAAGACAACAGGGGGCTCTGGGAGACCCAGTACTTC. This sequence joins TRBV20-1 and TRBJ2-5; 9 bases line up with TRBD1. Germline CDR1 is DFQATT and CDR2 is SNEGSKA (reference sequence). V dropped 5 bases and J dropped 5; count of bases not matched to a gene: 12. CDR3 size: 15 residues.

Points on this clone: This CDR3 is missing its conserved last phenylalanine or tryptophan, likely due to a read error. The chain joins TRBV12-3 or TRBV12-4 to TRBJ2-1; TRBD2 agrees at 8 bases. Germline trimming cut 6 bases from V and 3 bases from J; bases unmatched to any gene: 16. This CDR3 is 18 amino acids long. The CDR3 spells CASSRLHTSGNNYNEQFL. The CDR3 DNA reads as TGTGCCAGCAGCAGACTCCATACTAGCGGAAACAACTACAATGAGCAGTTCCTC.

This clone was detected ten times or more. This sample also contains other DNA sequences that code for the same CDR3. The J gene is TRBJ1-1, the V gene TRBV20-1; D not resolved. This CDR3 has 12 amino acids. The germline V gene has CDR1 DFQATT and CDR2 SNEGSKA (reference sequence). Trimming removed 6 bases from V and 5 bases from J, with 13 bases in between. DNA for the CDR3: TGCAGTGCCTCTTTACGAGGAACTGAAGCTTTCTTT. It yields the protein CSASLRGTEAFF.

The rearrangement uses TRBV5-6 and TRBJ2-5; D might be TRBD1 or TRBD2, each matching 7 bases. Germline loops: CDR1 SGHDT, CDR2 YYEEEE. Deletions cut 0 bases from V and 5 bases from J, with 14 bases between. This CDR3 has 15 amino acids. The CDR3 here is CASSLVAGGGETQYF. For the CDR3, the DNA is TGTGCCAGCAGCTTGGTCGCAGGGGGAGGGGAGACCCAGTACTTC.

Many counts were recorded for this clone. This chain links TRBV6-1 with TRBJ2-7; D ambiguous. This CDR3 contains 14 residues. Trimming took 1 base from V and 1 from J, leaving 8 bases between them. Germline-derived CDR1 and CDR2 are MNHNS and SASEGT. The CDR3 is CASSEVGISYEQYF. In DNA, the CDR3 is TGTGCCAGCAGTGAAGTGGGTATTTCCTACGAGCAGTACTTC.

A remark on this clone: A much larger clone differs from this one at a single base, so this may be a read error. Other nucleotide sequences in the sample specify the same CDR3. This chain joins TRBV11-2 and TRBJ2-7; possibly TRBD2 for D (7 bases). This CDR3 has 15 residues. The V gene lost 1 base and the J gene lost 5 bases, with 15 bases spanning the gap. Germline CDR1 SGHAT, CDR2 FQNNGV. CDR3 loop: CASSLVGGVGDEQYF. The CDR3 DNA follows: TGTGCCAGCAGCTTAGTAGGGGGGGTAGGAGACGAGCAGTACTTC.

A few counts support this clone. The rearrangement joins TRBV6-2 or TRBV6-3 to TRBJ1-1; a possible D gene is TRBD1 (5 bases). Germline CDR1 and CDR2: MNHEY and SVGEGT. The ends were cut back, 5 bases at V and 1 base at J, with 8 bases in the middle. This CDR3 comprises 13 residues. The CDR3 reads CASSLRENTEAFF. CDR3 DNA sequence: TGTGCCAGCAGTCTCAGGGAGAACACTGAAGCTTTCTTT.

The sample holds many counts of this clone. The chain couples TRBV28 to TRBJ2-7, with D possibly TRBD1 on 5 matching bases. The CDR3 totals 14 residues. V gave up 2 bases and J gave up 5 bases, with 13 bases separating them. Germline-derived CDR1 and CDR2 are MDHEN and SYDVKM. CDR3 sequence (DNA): TGTGCCAGCAGTTTACAGGGAAGACTCCACGAGCAGTACTTC. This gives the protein CASSLQGRLHEQYF.

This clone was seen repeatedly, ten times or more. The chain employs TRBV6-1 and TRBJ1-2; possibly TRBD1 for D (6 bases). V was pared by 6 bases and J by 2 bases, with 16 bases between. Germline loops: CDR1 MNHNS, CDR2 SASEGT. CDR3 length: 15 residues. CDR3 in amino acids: CASRFSRRGNYGYTF. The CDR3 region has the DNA TGTGCCAGCAGATTCAGTAGAAGGGGGAACTATGGCTACACCTTC.

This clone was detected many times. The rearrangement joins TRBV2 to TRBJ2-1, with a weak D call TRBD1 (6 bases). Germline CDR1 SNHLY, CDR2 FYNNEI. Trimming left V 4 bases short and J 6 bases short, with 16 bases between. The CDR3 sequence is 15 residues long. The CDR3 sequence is CASSGQVIRGNEQFF. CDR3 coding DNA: TGTGCCAGCAGTGGACAGGTCATCCGCGGCAATGAGCAGTTCTTC.

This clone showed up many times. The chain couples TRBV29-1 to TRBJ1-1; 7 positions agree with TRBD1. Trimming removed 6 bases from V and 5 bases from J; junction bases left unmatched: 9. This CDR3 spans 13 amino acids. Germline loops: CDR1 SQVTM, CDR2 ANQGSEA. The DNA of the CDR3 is TGCAGCGTGGGGACAGCCCGTGGAACTGAAGCTTTCTTT. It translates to CSVGTARGTEAFF.

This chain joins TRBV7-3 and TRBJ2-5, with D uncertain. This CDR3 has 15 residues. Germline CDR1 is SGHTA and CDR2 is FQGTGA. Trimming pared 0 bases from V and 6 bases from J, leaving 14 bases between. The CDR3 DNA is TGTGCCAGCAGCTTAACGGACCACCCAAGACAGACCCAGTACTTC. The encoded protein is CASSLTDHPRQTQYF.

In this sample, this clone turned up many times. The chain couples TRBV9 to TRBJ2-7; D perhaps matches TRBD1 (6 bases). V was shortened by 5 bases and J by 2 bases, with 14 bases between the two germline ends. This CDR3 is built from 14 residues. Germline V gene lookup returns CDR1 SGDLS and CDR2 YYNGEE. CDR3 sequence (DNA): TGTGCCAGCAGTAAAGGGGGACCTACCTACGAGCAGTACTTC. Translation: CASSKGGPTYEQYF.

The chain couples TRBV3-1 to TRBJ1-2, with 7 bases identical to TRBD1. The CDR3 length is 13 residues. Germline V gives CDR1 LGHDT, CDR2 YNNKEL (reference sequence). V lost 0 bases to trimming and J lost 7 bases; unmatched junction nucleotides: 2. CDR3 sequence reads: CASSQDRGFGYTF. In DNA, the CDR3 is TGTGCCAGCAGCCAAGACAGGGGGTTTGGCTACACCTTC.